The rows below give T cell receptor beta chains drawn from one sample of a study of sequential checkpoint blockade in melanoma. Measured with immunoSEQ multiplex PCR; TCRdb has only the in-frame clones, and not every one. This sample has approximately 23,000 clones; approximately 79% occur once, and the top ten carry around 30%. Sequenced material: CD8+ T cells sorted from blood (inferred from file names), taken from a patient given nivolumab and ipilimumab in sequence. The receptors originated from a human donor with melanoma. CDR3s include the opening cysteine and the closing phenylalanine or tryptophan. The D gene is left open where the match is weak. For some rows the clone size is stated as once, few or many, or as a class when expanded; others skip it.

CDR3aa: CANSVAGGFSYEQYF
CDR3nt: TGTGCCAACAGCGTTGCAGGGGGGTTCTCCTACGAGCAGTACTTC
j_gene: TRBJ2-7
d_gene: -
abundance: -
v_gene: TRBV9

CDR3aa: CASSLSEWNTEAFF
CDR3nt: TGTGCCAGCTCACTTTCCGAGTGGAACACTGAAGCTTTCTTT
j_gene: TRBJ1-1
d_gene: -
abundance: once
v_gene: TRBV18

CDR3aa: CASRISGDSNQPQHF
CDR3nt: TGTGCCAGCAGGATTTCAGGGGATAGCAATCAGCCCCAGCATTTT
j_gene: TRBJ1-5
d_gene: -
abundance: few
v_gene: TRBV6-1

CDR3aa: CASRRLAGVNEQFF
CDR3nt: TGTGCCAGCAGACGGCTAGCGGGAGTCAATGAGCAGTTCTTC
j_gene: TRBJ2-1
d_gene: TRBD2
abundance: -
v_gene: TRBV27

CDR3aa: CASSLSPPTDTQYF
CDR3nt: TGTGCCAGCAGCTTAAGCCCCCCCACAGATACGCAGTATTTT
j_gene: TRBJ2-3
d_gene: -
abundance: -
v_gene: TRBV7-9

CDR3aa: CASSLGTGGPQYF
CDR3nt: TGTGCCAGCAGCTTAGGTACAGGGGGCCCGCAGTACTTC
j_gene: TRBJ2-7
d_gene: TRBD1
abundance: -
v_gene: TRBV7-9

CDR3aa: CASSLAGTGGLYGYTF
CDR3nt: TGTGCCAGCAGCTTGGCCGGGACAGGGGGTTTGTATGGCTACACCTTC
j_gene: TRBJ1-2
d_gene: TRBD1
abundance: -
v_gene: TRBV5-6

CDR3aa: CASSDYGDFVSDGYTF
CDR3nt: TGTGCCAGCAGTGATTACGGGGATTTCGTTTCGGATGGCTACACCTTC
j_gene: TRBJ1-2
d_gene: -
abundance: -
v_gene: TRBV2

CDR3aa: CASSRDRVNGYTF
CDR3nt: TGCGCCAGCAGCCGCGACAGGGTAAATGGCTACACCTTC
j_gene: TRBJ1-2
d_gene: TRBD1
abundance: -
v_gene: TRBV4-3

CDR3aa: CASSQLPKGAGDTQYF
CDR3nt: TGCGCCAGCAGCCAACTACCGAAGGGGGCAGGAGATACGCAGTATTTT
j_gene: TRBJ2-3
d_gene: TRBD1
abundance: -
v_gene: TRBV4-3

CDR3aa: CASSSPLTGQGTSYEQYF
CDR3nt: TGTGCCAGCAGCTCACCGCTTACTGGACAGGGGACATCCTACGAGCAGTACTTC
j_gene: TRBJ2-7
d_gene: TRBD1
abundance: -
v_gene: TRBV7-9

CDR3aa: CASSSRGRLAGVADTQYF
CDR3nt: TGCGCCAGCAGCTCGCGGGGAAGGCTAGCGGGAGTCGCAGATACGCAGTATTTT
j_gene: TRBJ2-3
d_gene: TRBD2
abundance: -
v_gene: TRBV4-3

CDR3aa: CASSTANFYSNQPQHF
CDR3nt: TGTGCCAGCAGTACCGCGAATTTCTATAGCAATCAGCCCCAGCATTTT
j_gene: TRBJ1-5
d_gene: -
abundance: -
v_gene: TRBV6-6

CDR3aa: CASSIGYGNTEAFF
CDR3nt: TGTGCCAGTAGTATAGGATACGGGAACACTGAAGCTTTCTTT
j_gene: TRBJ1-1
d_gene: -
abundance: -
v_gene: TRBV19

CDR3aa: CASSGGHKGDLAGNTIYF
CDR3nt: TGCGCCAGCAGCGGTGGACATAAGGGGGATTTAGCCGGAAACACCATATATTTT
j_gene: TRBJ1-3
d_gene: -
abundance: -
v_gene: TRBV5-1

CDR3aa: CASSSFVGREGKAAYEQYF
CDR3nt: TGTGCCAGCAGCTCTTTCGTCGGGCGGGAGGGCAAGGCGGCCTACGAGCAGTACTTC
j_gene: TRBJ2-7
d_gene: TRBD2
abundance: -
v_gene: TRBV7-9

CDR3aa: CASSEWELADLQETQYF
CDR3nt: TGTGCCAGCAGTGAATGGGAGCTAGCAGACCTCCAAGAGACCCAGTACTTC
j_gene: TRBJ2-5
d_gene: -
abundance: -
v_gene: TRBV25-1

CDR3aa: CASRYWTGYGYTF
CDR3nt: TGTGCCAGCAGGTATTGGACAGGGTATGGCTACACCTTC
j_gene: TRBJ1-2
d_gene: TRBD1
abundance: -
v_gene: TRBV5-4

CDR3aa: CASSLGHVYGYTF
CDR3nt: TGTGCCAGCAGCCTGGGACACGTCTATGGCTACACCTTC
j_gene: TRBJ1-2
d_gene: -
abundance: -
v_gene: TRBV7-9

CDR3aa: CASSDRVGLRARGYTF
CDR3nt: TGTGCCAGCAGTGACCGCGTAGGTCTGAGGGCTCGCGGCTACACCTTC
j_gene: TRBJ1-2
d_gene: -
abundance: once
v_gene: TRBV6-4

CDR3aa: CASSGDRGLSYEQYF
CDR3nt: TGCGCCAGCAGCGGTGACAGGGGGCTATCCTACGAGCAGTACTTC
j_gene: TRBJ2-7
d_gene: TRBD1
abundance: few
v_gene: TRBV10-2

CDR3aa: CASSLTGELFF
CDR3nt: TGCGCCAGCAGCCTCACCGGGGAGCTGTTTTTT
j_gene: TRBJ2-2
d_gene: -
abundance: -
v_gene: TRBV10-2

CDR3aa: CASSLEWRQGWNGELFF
CDR3nt: TGCGCCAGCAGCCTCGAGTGGCGGCAGGGCTGGAACGGGGAGCTGTTTTTT
j_gene: TRBJ2-2
d_gene: -
abundance: few
v_gene: TRBV4-3

CDR3aa: CSVEKQGASNTGELFF
CDR3nt: TGCAGCGTTGAAAAACAGGGGGCCTCGAACACCGGGGAGCTGTTTTTT
j_gene: TRBJ2-2
d_gene: TRBD1
abundance: -
v_gene: TRBV29-1

CDR3aa: CASSFGTSGKYEQYF
CDR3nt: TGTGCCAGCAGCTTTGGGACTAGCGGGAAGTACGAGCAGTACTTC
j_gene: TRBJ2-7
d_gene: TRBD2
abundance: -
v_gene: TRBV13

CDR3aa: CASSPTGTAINYGYTF
CDR3nt: TGCGCCAGCAGCCCAACCGGGACAGCGATTAACTATGGCTACACCTTC
j_gene: TRBJ1-2
d_gene: TRBD1
abundance: -
v_gene: TRBV5-1

CDR3aa: CASSKYRDNYEQYF
CDR3nt: TGTGCCAGTAGTAAATACCGGGACAACTACGAGCAGTACTTC
j_gene: TRBJ2-7
d_gene: -
abundance: -
v_gene: TRBV19

CDR3aa: CASSYGTGSFYEQYF
CDR3nt: TGTGCCAGCAGTTACGGGACAGGGAGTTTCTACGAGCAGTACTTC
j_gene: TRBJ2-7
d_gene: TRBD1
abundance: -
v_gene: TRBV6-5

CDR3aa: CASSSTKLYSYEQYF
CDR3nt: TGTGCCAGCAGCTCTACGAAATTGTACTCCTACGAGCAGTACTTC
j_gene: TRBJ2-7
d_gene: -
abundance: once
v_gene: TRBV7-9

CDR3aa: CASSSGGTYEQYF
CDR3nt: TGTGCCAGCAGCTCAGGGGGGACCTACGAGCAGTACTTC
j_gene: TRBJ2-7
d_gene: -
abundance: -
v_gene: TRBV6-5

CDR3aa: CASSVGDEQFF
CDR3nt: TGTGCCAGCAGCGTAGGCGATGAGCAGTTCTTC
j_gene: TRBJ2-1
d_gene: -
abundance: once
v_gene: TRBV9

CDR3aa: CASRELAGGLDTQYF
CDR3nt: TGTGCCAGCAGGGAACTAGCGGGAGGGTTAGATACGCAGTATTTT
j_gene: TRBJ2-3
d_gene: TRBD2
abundance: once
v_gene: TRBV6-5

CDR3aa: CASSLGTGYEQYF
CDR3nt: TGTGCCAGCAGCCTAGGGACTGGATACGAGCAGTACTTC
j_gene: TRBJ2-7
d_gene: -
abundance: -
v_gene: TRBV7-2

CDR3aa: CSVENFGGWIYGYTF
CDR3nt: TGCAGCGTTGAGAACTTTGGCGGGTGGATTTATGGCTACACCTTC
j_gene: TRBJ1-2
d_gene: -
abundance: -
v_gene: TRBV29-1

CDR3aa: CASSIGTGMGEQYF
CDR3nt: TGTGCCAGTAGTATTGGGACAGGGATGGGCGAGCAGTACTTC
j_gene: TRBJ2-7
d_gene: TRBD1
abundance: -
v_gene: TRBV19

CDR3aa: CASSLGGLGVEDEQFF
CDR3nt: TGTGCCAGCAGTTTAGGGGGCTTAGGGGTAGAAGATGAGCAGTTCTTC
j_gene: TRBJ2-1
d_gene: -
abundance: -
v_gene: TRBV27

CDR3aa: CASSQDRADTQYF
CDR3nt: TGTGCCAGCAGCCAGGACAGGGCGGATACGCAGTATTTT
j_gene: TRBJ2-3
d_gene: TRBD1
abundance: few
v_gene: TRBV7-8

CDR3aa: CASSQGVERGNEQFF
CDR3nt: TGCGCCAGCAGCCAAGGGGTGGAGCGGGGTAATGAGCAGTTCTTC
j_gene: TRBJ2-1
d_gene: TRBD2
abundance: -
v_gene: TRBV4-1

CDR3aa: CASSQTPDTDEKLFF
CDR3nt: TGCGCCAGCAGCCAAACTCCAGACACGGATGAAAAACTGTTTTTT
j_gene: TRBJ1-4
d_gene: -
abundance: -
v_gene: TRBV4-3

CDR3aa: CASTAGGFYNSPLHF
CDR3nt: TGTGCCAGTACCGCGGGAGGGTTTTATAATTCACCCCTCCACTTT
j_gene: TRBJ1-6
d_gene: -
abundance: -
v_gene: TRBV19

CDR3aa: CASSSRLAGGLYNEQFF
CDR3nt: TGTGCCAGCAGCAGCCGACTAGCGGGGGGCCTCTACAATGAGCAGTTCTTC
j_gene: TRBJ2-1
d_gene: TRBD2
abundance: -
v_gene: TRBV9

CDR3aa: CASSFGGNYEQYF
CDR3nt: TGTGCCAGCAGTTTTGGGGGGAACTACGAGCAGTACTTC
j_gene: TRBJ2-7
d_gene: -
abundance: -
v_gene: TRBV27

CDR3aa: CASHGGDYQETQYF
CDR3nt: TGTGCCAGCCACGGGGGGGATTACCAAGAGACCCAGTACTTC
j_gene: TRBJ2-5
d_gene: TRBD2
abundance: -
v_gene: TRBV2

CDR3aa: CASSQVYGGETGGLNYGYTF
CDR3nt: TGCGCCAGCAGCCAAGTGTACGGGGGTGAGACAGGGGGCCTAAACTATGGCTACACCTTC
j_gene: TRBJ1-2
d_gene: TRBD1
abundance: -
v_gene: TRBV4-3

CDR3aa: CASSPRTGGQPQHF
CDR3nt: TGTGCCAGCAGCCCTCGGACAGGGGGTCAGCCCCAGCATTTT
j_gene: TRBJ1-5
d_gene: TRBD1
abundance: -
v_gene: TRBV7-9

CDR3aa: CASSSTGGSGDTGELFF
CDR3nt: TGTGCCAGTAGTTCTACGGGGGGAAGCGGGGACACCGGGGAGCTGTTTTTT
j_gene: TRBJ2-2
d_gene: TRBD2
abundance: -
v_gene: TRBV19

CDR3aa: CAIRSGLAGEEQFF
CDR3nt: TGTGCCATCAGGTCAGGACTAGCGGGGGAAGAGCAGTTCTTC
j_gene: TRBJ2-1
d_gene: TRBD2
abundance: -
v_gene: TRBV10-3

CDR3aa: CASSLLASGVDGELFF
CDR3nt: TGTGCCAGCAGTTTATTGGCTAGCGGGGTGGACGGGGAGCTGTTTTTT
j_gene: TRBJ2-2
d_gene: TRBD2
abundance: few
v_gene: TRBV27

CDR3aa: CASSLAGGSYEQYF
CDR3nt: TGTGCCAGCAGTTTAGCGGGAGGCTCCTACGAGCAGTACTTC
j_gene: TRBJ2-7
d_gene: TRBD2
abundance: -
v_gene: TRBV28

CDR3aa: CSVADRAHYEQYF
CDR3nt: TGCAGCGTCGCGGACAGAGCACACTACGAGCAGTACTTC
j_gene: TRBJ2-7
d_gene: -
abundance: -
v_gene: TRBV29-1

CDR3aa: CASSLLTGSSYEQYF
CDR3nt: TGTGCCAGCAGCCTTTTGACAGGTTCCTCCTACGAGCAGTACTTC
j_gene: TRBJ2-7
d_gene: -
abundance: -
v_gene: TRBV13

CDR3aa: CASSPGLAGGSYEQYF
CDR3nt: TGTGCCAGCAGCCCGGGACTAGCGGGAGGCTCCTACGAGCAGTACTTC
j_gene: TRBJ2-7
d_gene: TRBD2
abundance: once
v_gene: TRBV7-9

CDR3aa: CASSQEVDRDTEAFF
CDR3nt: TGCGCCAGCAGCCAAGAGGTGGACAGGGACACTGAAGCTTTCTTT
j_gene: TRBJ1-1
d_gene: TRBD1
abundance: -
v_gene: TRBV4-3

CDR3aa: CASSLKGVARSYTQYF
CDR3nt: TGTGCCAGCAGCCTCAAGGGGGTAGCCCGGAGTTATACGCAGTATTTT
j_gene: TRBJ2-3
d_gene: -
abundance: -
v_gene: TRBV9

CDR3aa: CASSRPGHPEQYF
CDR3nt: TGTGCCAGCAGCAGACCGGGACACCCCGAGCAGTACTTC
j_gene: TRBJ2-7
d_gene: -
abundance: -
v_gene: TRBV7-9

CDR3aa: CASSVEPTSDTQYF
CDR3nt: TGTGCCAGCAGCGTAGAGCCTACGTCAGATACGCAGTATTTT
j_gene: TRBJ2-3
d_gene: -
abundance: -
v_gene: TRBV9

CDR3aa: CASSLDSLLNTIYF
CDR3nt: TGTGCCAGCAGCTTAGACAGTCTTTTAAACACCATATATTTT
j_gene: TRBJ1-3
d_gene: -
abundance: medium-sized
v_gene: TRBV7-9